A single T cell receptor (beta chain) is shown here with its context. Its antigen is unidentified. Treatment here: roughly 19 received Ad26.COV2.S at low or high dose, single or two shots; 5 received placebo; per-sample allocation not given. Sampling was performed 63 days after the first vaccine or placebo injection. The assay was immunoSEQ multiplex PCR, and TCRdb's table has in-frame clones only and misses some. The table lists 350,000 to 450,000 clones, about 89% of them singletons, with around 2% in the top ten. The sample comes from a study of Ad26.COV2.S vaccination and SARS-CoV-2 variants. V shed 4 bases and J shed 1 base, with 14 bases lying between them. The CDR3 is 16 residues long. From germline, CDR1 is SGHTA and CDR2 FQGTGA. Study-wide findings and caveats: Researchers cautioned that TCR breadth and depth analyses may have underestimated total T cell responses.

The specimen was peripheral blood, collected in a trial of Ad26.COV2.S vaccine versus placebo. The source is a person aged 18 to 59 who received the Ad26.COV2.S COVID-19 vaccine or a placebo. This chain links TRBV7-3 with TRBJ2-1; possibly TRBD2 for D (5 bases). The CDR3 nucleotides are TGTGCCAGCAGCTCGACTACGCCTTTTTCCTACAATGAGCAGTTCTTC. It specifies CASSSTTPFSYNEQFF.